The 24 T cell receptor beta chains listed next were all sequenced from one sample in a study of shared clonotypes between healthy human individuals. Generated by immunoSEQ multiplex PCR, the TCRdb table keeps only in-frame clones and is missing some. Of roughly 2.1 million clones in the sample, just over 90% were seen once. As defined, naive CD8 cells were CD45RO-negative and positively selected for CCR7, with terminally differentiated effector memory CD45RA+ cells excluded. Source material: naive CD8+ T cells from PBMCs. Every receptor here comes from a man aged 18 to 29 in good health. Some clones in this sample may be carry-over from other donors' samples.

The CDR3 nucleotides read TGTGCCAGCAGCCCGGGGACTACCGTTGGGGCCAACGTCCTGACTTTC. This gives the protein CASSPGTTVGANVLTF. The rearrangement joins TRBV7-6 to TRBJ2-6; 7 nucleotides match TRBD2. J gave up 3 bases and V 5 bases, and 7 bases lay outside the gene matches. Germline CDR1 is SGHVS and CDR2 is FNYEAQ. This CDR3 comprises 16 residues. Full variable domain (remainder filled in from reference TRBV7-6 and TRBJ2-6): GAGVSQSPRYKVTKRGQDVALRCDPISGHVSLYWYRQALGQGPEFLTYFNYEAQQDKSGLPNDRFSAERPEGSISTLTIQRTEQRDSAMYRCASSPGTTVGANVLTFGAGSRLTVL.

This CDR3 is CAISESAGLGNTEAFF. The CDR3 DNA reads as TGTGCCATCAGTGAGTCGGCAGGGCTGGGGAACACTGAAGCTTTCTTT. The chain combines TRBV10-3 with TRBJ1-1; D may be TRBD1 (5 bases). The CDR3 has 16 amino acids. CDR1 ENHRY and CDR2 SYGVKD come from the germline V gene. The V end lost 0 bases, the J end lost 1 base, and 12 bases lay between the germline ends.

V is TRBV28 and J is TRBJ2-7, with 9 bases lining up with TRBD1. The CDR3 covers 14 residues. Germline V CDR1 and CDR2: MDHEN, SYDVKM. Trimming cost V 10 bases and J 4 bases; bases outside gene matches: 11. CDR3: CATAGDRDFYEQYF. The CDR3 DNA follows: TGTGCCACCGCGGGGGACAGGGATTTTTACGAGCAGTACTTC.

This clone was seen once. The chain employs TRBV9 and TRBJ1-2, with unresolved D. Deletions cut 7 bases from V and 8 bases from J, with 18 bases between. Germline V gene data show CDR1 as SGDLS and CDR2 as YYNGEE. The CDR3 has 13 amino acids. The CDR3 DNA reads as TGTGCCAGCTATTCCAGCGTAATAAGGGGCTACACCTTC. As protein: CASYSSVIRGYTF.

The V and J genes are TRBV6-5 and TRBJ1-2; TRBD1 agrees at 10 bases. Germline CDR1 MNHEY, CDR2 SVGAGI. V lost 4 bases and J lost 4; bases outside the gene matches: 6. This CDR3 is 15 amino acids long. The CDR3 coding sequence is TGTGCCAGCAGTTCCGGGACAGGGGTTGGCTATGGCTACACCTTC. Translating it yields CASSSGTGVGYGYTF.

The chain links TRBV11-2 to TRBJ2-7; D is possibly TRBD1 or TRBD2 (5 bases each). CDR3 length: 15 residues. In germline, CDR1 is SGHAT, CDR2 FQNNGV. Trimming cost V 5 bases and J 7 bases, with 21 bases left between them. CDR3 protein: CASSPPGTPKGEQYF. The CDR3 DNA is TGTGCCAGCAGCCCGCCGGGGACCCCCAAGGGTGAGCAGTACTTC.

This sequence joins TRBV7-9 and TRBJ2-5, with D hard to call. The V gene's germline CDR1 is SEHNR and CDR2 FQNEAQ (reference sequence). This CDR3 is 14 amino acids long. Trimming removed 5 bases at V and 3 bases at J, with 13 bases between. The CDR3 spells CASSRNTEEETQYF. The DNA of the CDR3 is TGTGCCAGCAGCCGTAATACAGAAGAAGAGACCCAGTACTTC.

The chain carries TRBV11-1 and TRBJ2-1, with TRBD2 as a possible D gene (6 bases). V lost 5 bases and J 8 bases, leaving 22 bases between the germline ends. The CDR3 contains 16 residues. Germline CDR1 is SGHAT and CDR2 is FQDESV (reference sequence). The DNA of the CDR3 is TGTGCCAGCAGCCTCGTGGAGGGCATCGGGATGGATGAGCAGTTCTTC. Translating gives CASSLVEGIGMDEQFF. The variable domain in full, completed from reference TRBV11-1 and TRBJ2-1, reads EAEVAQSPRYKITEKSQAVAFWCDPISGHATLYWYRQILGQGPELLVQFQDESVVDDSQLPKDRFSAERLKGVDSTLKIQPAELGDSAMYLCASSLVEGIGMDEQFFGPGTRLTVL.

V usage is TRBV6-1 and J usage is TRBJ2-6, with a possible D match to TRBD1 (6 bases). V was trimmed by 6 bases and J by 3 bases, leaving 12 bases between them. This CDR3 contains 15 residues. Germline V gene sequence: CDR1 MNHNS, CDR2 SASEGT. CDR3 loop: CASRATGFGANVLTF. CDR3 in DNA: TGTGCCAGCAGGGCTACAGGGTTTGGGGCCAACGTCCTGACTTTC.

The rearrangement uses TRBV11-2 and TRBJ2-1; weak D call: TRBD1 (5 bases). V lost 0 bases and J lost 6, with 12 bases in between. This CDR3 is 15 amino acids long. Per germline, CDR1 SGHAT and CDR2 FQNNGV. For the CDR3, the DNA is TGTGCCAGCAGCTTAGAAGGGGCCTGGGGCAATGAGCAGTTCTTC. Translated: CASSLEGAWGNEQFF.

Remarks on this clone: The same CDR3 arises from other DNA sequences in this sample as well. The gene calls are TRBV7-9 and TRBJ1-1; D gene ambiguous. Germline CDR1 reads SEHNR; CDR2 reads FQNEAQ (reference sequence). Trimming cost V 5 bases and J 3 bases, with 7 bases left between them. The CDR3 covers 12 residues. The chain's CDR3 is CASSTTDTEAFF. CDR3 sequence (DNA): TGTGCCAGCAGCACAACCGACACTGAAGCTTTCTTT.

The chain is built from TRBV15 and TRBJ2-7, with D unclear. The CDR3 runs 14 residues. Germline V lookup: CDR1 LNHNV, CDR2 YYDKDF (reference sequence). V was cut by 1 base and J by 6 bases, with 13 bases left in between. CDR3 protein: CATSRVGSGSEQYF. The DNA for the CDR3 is TGTGCCACCAGCAGAGTGGGAAGTGGTTCCGAGCAGTACTTC.

About this clone itself: Other DNA sequences from this sample encode an identical CDR3 as well. The V call is TRBV4-3, the J call TRBJ2-1; 9 nucleotides agree with TRBD2. V shed 3 bases, J shed 4 bases, and the junction held 4 bases outside the gene matches. Germline CDR1 is LGHNA and CDR2 is YSLEER. The CDR3 runs 15 residues. The CDR3 loop is CASSQTSGAYNEQFF. Written as DNA, the CDR3 is TGCGCCAGCAGCCAGACTAGCGGAGCGTACAATGAGCAGTTCTTC.

This chain uses TRBV29-1 with TRBJ2-1; TRBD1 matches at 8 bases. V lost 5 bases and J lost 3; bases outside the gene matches: 6. Germline V gene lookup returns CDR1 SQVTM and CDR2 ANQGSEA. The CDR3 runs 14 residues. CDR3 residues: CSVRRTGNYNEQFF. CDR3 bases: TGCAGCGTTAGAAGGACAGGGAACTACAATGAGCAGTTCTTC.

The chain employs TRBV28 and TRBJ2-1, with D possibly TRBD1 on 5 matching bases. Germline V gene sequence: CDR1 MDHEN, CDR2 SYDVKM. CDR3 size: 13 residues. V lost 8 bases, J lost 4 bases, and 12 bases lay in between. DNA for the CDR3: TGTGCCAGCCGCCCGAACAGGTACAATGAGCAGTTCTTC. It is translated as CASRPNRYNEQFF.

The chain has TRBV28 and TRBJ2-1, with a tentative D call TRBD2 (6 bases). The CDR3 covers 20 residues. CDR1 MDHEN and CDR2 SYDVKM come from the germline V gene. Trimming removed 5 bases at V and 1 base at J, with 27 bases between. In DNA form, the CDR3 reads TGTGCCAGCAGTCCCCAATCCCAGCAGCGGGTATTAACGTCCTACAATGAGCAGTTCTTC. It translates to CASSPQSQQRVLTSYNEQFF. Full variable domain (outside the CDR3, taken from reference TRBV28 and TRBJ2-1): DVKVTQSSRYLVKRTGEKVFLECVQDMDHENMFWYRQDPGLGLRLIYFSYDVKMKEKGDIPEGYSVSREKKERFSLILESASTNQTSMYLCASSPQSQQRVLTSYNEQFFGPGTRLTVL.

The CDR3 bases are TGTGCCAGCAGCGTAGGAATCGGGACGGGATCCTACGAGCAGTACTTC. This sequence encodes CASSVGIGTGSYEQYF. The chain employs TRBV9 and TRBJ2-7, with D possibly called TRBD1 or TRBD2 (5 bases each). Germline V CDR1 and CDR2: SGDLS, YYNGEE. V shed 0 bases and J shed 1 base, with 14 bases lying between them. This CDR3 comprises 16 residues.

This sequence joins TRBV27 and TRBJ2-1; perhaps TRBD2 as D (5 bases). The V end was cut by 9 bases, the J end by 7 bases, with 10 bases between. Per the germline V gene, CDR1 is MNHEY and CDR2 is SMNVEV (reference sequence). This CDR3 is built from 11 residues. The CDR3 sequence: CASVRGNEQFF. The CDR3 region has the DNA TGTGCCAGTGTACGAGGGAATGAGCAGTTCTTC.

The chain links TRBV7-6 to TRBJ2-1; weak D call: TRBD2 (5 bases). Germline lookup yields CDR1 SGHVS and CDR2 FNYEAQ. Trimming took 5 bases from V and 7 from J, leaving 15 bases between them. The CDR3 has 14 residues. CDR3 bases: TGTGCCAGCAGCCTACTAGGATCCTTGAATGAGCAGTTCTTC. It codes for CASSLLGSLNEQFF. The complete variable domain, with remaining parts taken from reference TRBV7-6 and TRBJ2-1, reads GAGVSQSPRYKVTKRGQDVALRCDPISGHVSLYWYRQALGQGPEFLTYFNYEAQQDKSGLPNDRFSAERPEGSISTLTIQRTEQRDSAMYRCASSLLGSLNEQFFGPGTRLTVL.

The chain recombines TRBV4-1 with TRBJ2-2; no clear D gene. There are 17 residues in the CDR3. Trimming pared 0 bases from V and 2 bases from J, leaving 13 bases between. CDR1 is MGHRA, CDR2 YSYEKL, per germline. CDR3 loop: CASSQDPALTNTGELFF. CDR3 DNA sequence: TGCGCCAGCAGCCAAGATCCTGCCTTGACCAACACCGGGGAGCTGTTTTTT.

This clone was observed a few times. The chain recombines TRBV6-5 with TRBJ1-5, with D hard to call. The CDR3 is made up of 13 amino acids. Trimming removed 6 bases from V and 4 bases from J, with 10 bases in between. Per the germline V gene, CDR1 is MNHEY and CDR2 is SVGAGI. CDR3 residues: CASRGRFNQPQHF. DNA of the CDR3: TGTGCCAGCAGAGGACGGTTTAATCAGCCCCAGCATTTT.

The J gene is TRBJ2-7, the V gene TRBV4-2; TRBD1 aligns across 8 bases. Germline values: CDR1 LGHNA, CDR2 YNFKEQ. This CDR3 contains 15 residues. V lost 1 base, J lost 2 bases, and 4 bases stayed unmatched. In DNA, the CDR3 is TGTGCCAGCAGCCAAGGGACAGGGAGACCCTACGAGCAGTACTTC. It codes for CASSQGTGRPYEQYF.

This chain links TRBV11-2 with TRBJ2-1, with D unresolved. CDR1 and CDR2 from the germline V gene are SGHAT and FQNNGV. With 5 bases removed from V and 6 bases from J, the gap between germline ends came to 5 bases. The length of the CDR3 is 11 residues. The CDR3 spells CASSGTNEQFF. CDR3 nucleotides: TGTGCCAGCAGCGGCACCAATGAGCAGTTCTTC.

The genes are TRBV28 and TRBJ2-1; tentatively, D is TRBD1 or TRBD2 (5 bases each). Germline-derived CDR1 and CDR2 are MDHEN and SYDVKM. V was cut by 6 bases and J by 0 bases, with 15 bases left in between. This CDR3 is 16 amino acids long. The CDR3 region is CASRWNEGSSYNEQFF. The DNA of the CDR3 is TGTGCCAGCAGGTGGAACGAGGGGAGCTCCTACAATGAGCAGTTCTTC.